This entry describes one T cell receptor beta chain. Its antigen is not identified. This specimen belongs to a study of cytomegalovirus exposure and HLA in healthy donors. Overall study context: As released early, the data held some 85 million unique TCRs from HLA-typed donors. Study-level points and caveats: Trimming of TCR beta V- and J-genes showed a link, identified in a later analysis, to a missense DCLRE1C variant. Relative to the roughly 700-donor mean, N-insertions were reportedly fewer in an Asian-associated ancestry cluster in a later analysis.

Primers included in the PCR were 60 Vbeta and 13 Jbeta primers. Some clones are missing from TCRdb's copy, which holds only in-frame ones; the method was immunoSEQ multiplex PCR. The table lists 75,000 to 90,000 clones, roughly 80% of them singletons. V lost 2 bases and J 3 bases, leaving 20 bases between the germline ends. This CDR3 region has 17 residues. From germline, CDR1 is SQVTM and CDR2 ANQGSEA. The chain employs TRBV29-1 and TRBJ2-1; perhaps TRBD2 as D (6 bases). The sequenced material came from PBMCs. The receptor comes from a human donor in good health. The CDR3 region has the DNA TGCAGCGTTGAATGGTGGCTAGGGACTGATAACTACAATGAGCAGTTCTTC. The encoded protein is CSVEWWLGTDNYNEQFF.